This T cell receptor beta chain appears in the sequencing data of a study of cytomegalovirus exposure and HLA in healthy donors. Germline V gives CDR1 MDHEN, CDR2 SYDVKM. CDR3 length: 14 residues. The V gene lost 6 bases and the J gene lost 4 bases, with 13 bases spanning the gap. This PCR relied on a set of 60 Vbeta primers and 13 Jbeta primers. The repertoire was sequenced with immunoSEQ multiplex PCR; TCRdb's copy has only in-frame clones and lacks some. Counted here are 100,000 to 150,000 clones, over 65% occurring once; the ten biggest clones make up less than 2%. Sequencing was performed on PBMCs. The sequence came from a man aged 50 or older in good health and CMV-seronegative. The chain recombines TRBV28 with TRBJ1-5, with D perhaps TRBD1 (5 bases). Here the CDR3 reads CASRETVANQPQHF. In DNA, the CDR3 is TGTGCCAGCAGGGAGACAGTAGCAAATCAGCCCCAGCATTTT.